These 18 T cell receptor beta chains share one sample of origin, sequenced in a study of spatial heterogeneity in lung cancer. TCRdb called the 5' RACE reads again in MiXCR, with one record for every CDR3 protein. Of tens of thousands of distinct CDR3 sequences listed, over 10% are singletons. Time point: sample taken at primary tumor resection. Unsorted whole RNA from tumor, nontumor lung or frozen PBMC underwent sequencing. The starting material was PBMCs, obtained at surgery. These receptor sequences come from a male donor with early-stage non-small cell lung cancer.

The CDR3 loop reads CSATGTNSYEQYF. CDR3 nucleotide sequence: TGCAGTGCCACCGGGACTAACTCCTACGAGCAGTACTTC. The V call is TRBV20-1, the J call TRBJ2-7; TRBD2 matches at 7 bases. V shed 6 bases, J shed 0 bases, and the junction held 5 bases outside the gene matches. Germline CDR1 and CDR2: DFQATT and SNEGSKA (reference sequence). The CDR3 covers 13 residues.

This clonotype was observed a handful of times. V gene TRBV5-5 combines with J gene TRBJ2-5; D is undetermined. Germline assignment: CDR1 SGHKS and CDR2 YYEKEE (reference sequence). This CDR3 is 14 amino acids long. V shed 0 bases and J shed 5 bases, with 11 bases lying between them. DNA for the CDR3: TGTGCCAGCAGCTTGGGAGCTCATCAGGAGACCCAGTACTTC. It codes for CASSLGAHQETQYF.

CDR3 protein: CASSTSGGTYEQYF. Written as DNA, the CDR3 is TGTGCCAGCAGCACTAGCGGGGGTACCTACGAGCAGTACTTC. The V and J genes are TRBV11-2 and TRBJ2-7, with TRBD2 matching 11 bases. CDR3 length: 14 residues. V was clipped by 5 bases and J by 2 bases; unmatched bases: 2. Germline CDR1 reads SGHAT; CDR2 reads FQNNGV.

This clonotype was recorded many times. V usage is TRBV2 and J usage is TRBJ2-5, with D tentatively TRBD1 (6 bases). The germline V and J ends were trimmed by 4 bases and 3 bases, with 12 bases remaining between them. There are 14 residues in the CDR3. In germline, CDR1 is SNHLY, CDR2 FYNNEI. CDR3 loop: CASSAGASKETQYF. Here the CDR3 DNA reads TGTGCCAGCAGTGCAGGGGCAAGTAAAGAGACCCAGTACTTC.

This chain links TRBV30 with TRBJ1-1; no definite D call. Germline V CDR1 and CDR2: GTSNPN, SVGIG (reference sequence). The V gene lost 4 bases and the J gene lost 4 bases, with 13 bases spanning the gap. The length of the CDR3 is 13 residues. Here the CDR3 reads CAWKAGSGTEAFF. The DNA of the CDR3 is TGTGCCTGGAAGGCGGGTTCTGGCACTGAAGCTTTCTTT.

This clonotype was observed at least ten times. V gene TRBV20-1 combines with J gene TRBJ1-4; TRBD1 aligns across 7 bases. Germline CDR1 and CDR2: DFQATT and SNEGSKA (reference sequence). The CDR3 has 15 amino acids. Trimming took 5 bases from V and 2 from J; bases not matched to a gene: 8. The CDR3 sequence is CSASRGGTTNEKLFF. The CDR3 DNA reads TGCAGTGCTTCCAGAGGGGGCACGACTAATGAAAAACTGTTTTTT.

This clonotype was recorded a few times. The V and J genes are TRBV7-6 and TRBJ1-1; D is unclear. Germline V gene sequence: CDR1 SGHVS, CDR2 FNYEAQ. The CDR3 contains 14 residues. V gave up 3 bases and J gave up 1 base, with 9 bases separating them. CDR3 residues: CASSFNTENTEAFF. For the CDR3, the DNA is TGTGCCAGCAGCTTTAATACAGAGAACACTGAAGCTTTCTTT. Supplemented by reference TRBV7-6 and TRBJ1-1, the full variable domain reads GAGVSQSPRYKVTKRGQDVALRCDPISGHVSLYWYRQALGQGPEFLTYFNYEAQQDKSGLPNDRFSAERPEGSISTLTIQRTEQRDSAMYRCASSFNTENTEAFFGQGTRLTVV.

In its sample, this clonotype was seen a few times. The chain uses TRBV9 and TRBJ2-7; the D is unclear. The CDR3 has 12 residues. Trimming pared 3 bases from V and 0 bases from J, leaving 4 bases between. CDR1 is SGDLS and CDR2 is YYNGEE in the germline V gene. CDR3 residues: CASSANSYEQYF. CDR3 nucleotide sequence: TGTGCCAGCAGCGCAAACTCCTACGAGCAGTACTTC.

The genes are TRBV6-1 and TRBJ2-2, with D tentatively TRBD1 (6 bases). CDR3 size: 15 residues. The V gene's germline CDR1 is MNHNS and CDR2 SASEGT. Trimming took off 4 bases at V and 6 bases at J, with 15 bases between the two ends. The CDR3 region has the DNA TGTGCCAGCAGTGCCGTGGGTTGGGGGCCCGGGGAGCTGTTTTTT. As protein: CASSAVGWGPGELFF.

This clonotype was seen more than once but under ten times. DNA of the CDR3: TGCAGCGTTGGACAGGGGGCGAGGGGGGATTTTGGGGGCGAGCAGTACTTC. It yields the protein CSVGQGARGDFGGEQYF. V and J are TRBV29-1 and TRBJ2-7; TRBD1 aligns across 10 bases. CDR1 is SQVTM and CDR2 is ANQGSEA in the germline V gene. The V gene end was trimmed by 4 bases and the J gene end by 6 bases; junction bases not matched to a gene: 18. The CDR3 loop spans 17 amino acids.

At least ten counts were recorded for this clonotype. The chain has TRBV11-3 and TRBJ2-1, with D perhaps TRBD2 (6 bases). CDR1 is SGHNT, CDR2 YENEEA, per germline. Trimming took 3 bases from V and 5 from J, leaving 14 bases between them. This CDR3 region has 15 residues. The CDR3 spells CASSFGVAENNEQFF. DNA of the CDR3: TGTGCCAGCAGCTTTGGGGTAGCGGAGAACAATGAGCAGTTCTTC.

In its sample, this clonotype was seen many times. The gene calls are TRBV30 and TRBJ1-2; 12 bases agree with TRBD1. CDR3 length: 14 residues. Trimming at V came to 5 bases and at J to 6 bases, leaving 7 bases not matched to a gene. CDR1 is GTSNPN and CDR2 is SVGIG in the germline V gene (reference sequence). CDR3 bases: TGTGCCTGGCTAGGGACAGGGGGCGCGAATGGCTACACCTTC. It codes for CAWLGTGGANGYTF.

This chain joins TRBV2 and TRBJ2-7; D is possibly TRBD1 or TRBD2 (5 bases each). Germline lookup yields CDR1 SNHLY and CDR2 FYNNEI. V lost 5 bases and J 2 bases, leaving 7 bases between the germline ends. The CDR3 spans 12 residues. The CDR3, as DNA: TGTGCCAGCAGTCGGGACGCCTACGAGCAGTACTTC. Translation gives CASSRDAYEQYF.

The rearrangement uses TRBV27 and TRBJ1-1; D might be TRBD1 (5 bases). The germline gives CDR1 MNHEY, CDR2 SMNVEV (reference sequence). CDR3 length: 14 amino acids. Trimming removed 5 bases at V and 11 bases at J, with 21 bases between. CDR3 nucleotides: TGTGCCAGCAGTCCTTGGGGCAACGTAGGCAAGGCTTTCTTT. Protein product: CASSPWGNVGKAFF.

This clonotype was counted a few times. The gene calls are TRBV7-9 and TRBJ2-5; TRBD2 matches 12 bases. The CDR3 contains 15 residues. Germline values: CDR1 SEHNR, CDR2 FQNEAQ (reference sequence). V shed 6 bases and J 10 bases; nucleotides not matched to a gene: 12. This CDR3 is CASSPSTSGSGDQYF. The CDR3 coding sequence is TGTGCCAGCAGTCCTTCGACTAGCGGGAGCGGGGACCAGTACTTC.

This clonotype was observed a few times. CDR3 sequence: CASSRQTHHNYGYTF. CDR3 in DNA: TGTGCCAGCAGTCGACAGACCCACCATAACTATGGCTACACCTTC. The chain couples TRBV6-5 to TRBJ1-2, with a weak D call TRBD1 (5 bases). V lost 5 bases and J lost 1, with 14 bases in between. Germline values: CDR1 MNHEY, CDR2 SVGAGI. CDR3 size: 15 residues.

The rearrangement uses TRBV5-1 and TRBJ1-1; D unresolved. The germline gives CDR1 SGHRS, CDR2 YFSETQ. This CDR3 has 14 residues. V lost 1 base, J lost 8 bases, and 15 bases lay in between. The CDR3 DNA reads TGCGCCAGCAGCTTGTACTCCGGGCAAGAGGAAGCTTTCTTT. Encoded protein: CASSLYSGQEEAFF.

The chain recombines TRBV30 with TRBJ2-5; 14 nucleotides line up with TRBD2. This CDR3 region has 15 residues. Germline V gene data show CDR1 as GTSNPN and CDR2 as SVGIG (reference sequence). Trimming took 2 bases from V and 2 from J; bases not matched to a gene: 1. The chain's CDR3 is CAWSRLAGGQETQYF. CDR3 nucleotides: TGTGCCTGGAGTCGACTAGCGGGGGGGCAAGAGACCCAGTACTTC.